This T cell receptor (beta chain) was obtained from a study of blood T cell repertoires in COVID-19. Study information: Cohort 3 recovered donors had two negative PCRs, clearance, or symptom resolution. Spain, Italy and the United States supplied samples that represented acute and convalescent COVID-19.

Clinical histories supplied by participants themselves formed the basis of cohort assignment. Germline CDR1 and CDR2: SNHLY and FYNNEI. Trimming cost V 7 bases and J 3 bases, with 19 bases left between them. This CDR3 contains 15 residues. Clones were sequenced by immunoSEQ multiplex PCR, and TCRdb holds only the in-frame ones, with some missing. The sample contains over 250,000 clones, 88% of which appear only once. The chain couples TRBV2 to TRBJ2-7; possibly TRBD2 for D (6 bases). Sequencing input: PBMCs or T cells enriched from blood (not recorded which). The clonotype was recovered from a woman aged 55-75 years in a cohort exposed to, infected with or recovered from COVID-19 (not recorded which). CDR3 in amino acids: CASTPGGQSNYEQYF. CDR3 DNA sequence: TGTGCCAGCACCCCCGGAGGGCAGAGCAACTACGAGCAGTACTTC.